These 26 T cell receptor beta chains share one sample of origin, sequenced in a study of T cell responses to AZD1222 COVID-19 vaccine. TCRdb's table, derived via immunoSEQ multiplex PCR, lists solely in-frame clones and lacks some. The data contain 180,000 or so clones, around 94% of them seen just once; the ten biggest clones take up about 0.6%. The material sequenced was peripheral blood, taken on day 0 of AZD1222 vaccination. The receptors stem from an adult in good health.

The chain recombines TRBV10-2 with TRBJ1-2; 8 nucleotides match TRBD1. Germline values: CDR1 WSHSY, CDR2 SAAADI. Unmatched junction bases numbered 8, after V lost 6 bases and J lost 8 bases. The CDR3 extends over 13 amino acids. DNA of the CDR3: TGCGCCAGCAGAGGTTCAGGGGGCGGCGGCTACACCTTC. Translation gives CASRGSGGGGYTF.

This chain uses TRBV7-3 with TRBJ1-1; D is possibly TRBD1 (5 bases). The germline V and J ends were trimmed by 5 bases and 1 base, with 14 bases remaining between them. Germline V gene data show CDR1 as SGHTA and CDR2 as FQGTGA. This CDR3 has 15 amino acids. CDR3 in amino acids: CASSVSRDSNTEAFF. In DNA, the CDR3 is TGTGCCAGCAGCGTGAGCCGGGACTCGAACACTGAAGCTTTCTTT.

The chain carries TRBV7-3 and TRBJ1-1; D not resolved. This CDR3 contains 13 residues. Germline V CDR1 and CDR2: SGHTA, FQGTGA. The V end lost 1 base, the J end lost 1 base, and 4 bases lay between the germline ends. CDR3 in amino acids: CASSLIENTEAFF. The CDR3 DNA reads as TGTGCCAGCAGCTTAATTGAGAACACTGAAGCTTTCTTT.

Only one count was recorded for this clone. The chain has TRBV20-1 and TRBJ1-1; D ambiguous. The CDR3 is 12 residues long. Trimming removed 3 bases at V and 5 bases at J, with 10 bases between. The V gene's germline CDR1 is DFQATT and CDR2 SNEGSKA (reference sequence). Written as DNA, the CDR3 is TGCAGTGCTAGTGGGCTACGGACTGAAGCTTTCTTT. This translates into CSASGLRTEAFF.

The chain employs TRBV19 and TRBJ1-4, with D unresolved. Per the germline V gene, CDR1 is LNHDA and CDR2 is SQIVND (reference sequence). With 2 bases removed from V and 1 base from J, the gap between germline ends came to 8 bases. The CDR3 runs 15 residues. CDR3 region: CASSIIRETNEKLFF. CDR3 coding DNA: TGTGCCAGTAGTATAATAAGGGAAACTAATGAAAAACTGTTTTTT.

J is TRBJ1-2 and V is TRBV6-5; no firm D call. Germline V lookup: CDR1 MNHEY, CDR2 SVGAGI. Trimming removed 6 bases at V and 4 bases at J, with 12 bases between. This CDR3 is 13 amino acids long. CDR3 nucleotides: TGTGCCAGCAGCCGGGCCCCCCGCTATGGCTACACCTTC. Its protein is CASSRAPRYGYTF.

This chain joins TRBV30 and TRBJ1-4; the D is unclear. The CDR3 spans 13 residues. Trimming took off 1 base at V and 4 bases at J, with 7 bases between the two ends. Per the germline V gene, CDR1 is GTSNPN and CDR2 is SVGIG (reference sequence). CDR3 protein: CAWSAGFNEKLFF. Written as DNA, the CDR3 is TGTGCCTGGAGTGCCGGCTTTAATGAAAAACTGTTTTTT.

This chain joins TRBV10-1 and TRBJ1-5; 7 nucleotides match TRBD1. Germline trimming cut 6 bases from V and 5 bases from J; bases unmatched to any gene: 13. Per germline, CDR1 WNHNN and CDR2 SYGVQD (reference sequence). This CDR3 contains 16 residues. CDR3 residues: CASSLNPTGSDQPQHF. CDR3 sequence (DNA): TGCGCCAGCAGCCTTAACCCGACAGGGAGTGATCAGCCCCAGCATTTT.

The CDR3 is CASSFEGTGPQHF. The CDR3 bases are TGTGCCAGCAGCTTTGAGGGGACCGGGCCCCAGCATTTT. The V and J genes are TRBV12-3 or TRBV12-4 and TRBJ1-5; D possibly corresponds to TRBD1 (5 bases). Deletions cut 6 bases from V and 9 bases from J, with 15 bases between. The CDR3 loop spans 13 amino acids.

This clone was recorded a few times. The rearrangement joins TRBV2 to TRBJ2-7; 7 nucleotides line up with TRBD1. This CDR3 contains 15 residues. With V trimmed by 0 bases and J by 9 bases, 11 bases remained unmatched. CDR1 is SNHLY and CDR2 is FYNNEI in the germline V gene. The CDR3 region has the DNA TGTGCCAGCAGTGAAGCGTTCGGCTCTGGGGACAGGCAGTACTTC. It codes for CASSEAFGSGDRQYF.

This sequence joins TRBV11-2 and TRBJ1-1, with 11 bases that match TRBD1. Germline V gene lookup returns CDR1 SGHAT and CDR2 FQNNGV. The J segment lost 3 bases and the V segment lost 1 base, leaving 4 bases of the junction unmatched. The CDR3 is 16 amino acids. The CDR3 DNA reads TGTGCCAGCAGCTTAGGAGGGACAGGGGGACACACTGAAGCTTTCTTT. Amino acid sequence: CASSLGGTGGHTEAFF.

The genes are TRBV18 and TRBJ1-2, with D possibly matching TRBD1 (5 bases). Germline V gene lookup returns CDR1 KGHSH and CDR2 LQKENI. Trimming cost V 2 bases and J 6 bases, with 10 bases left between them. This CDR3 has 13 amino acids. CDR3 DNA: TGTGCCAGCTCACCAGGGACCCCTAATGGCTACACCTTC. The encoded protein is CASSPGTPNGYTF.

Points on this clone: The junction departs from the called germline gene at one end, perhaps through a read error. The chain carries TRBV3-1 (or the pseudogene TRBV3-2) and TRBJ1-2, with D possibly TRBD1 on 5 matching bases. CDR1 is LGHDT, CDR2 YNNKEL, per germline (reference sequence). The CDR3 spans 15 residues. The CDR3 nucleotides read TGTGCCAGCAGCCAAACGCGACAGTTGGGGGGAAGTCAGTCCTTC. Protein: CASSQTRQLGGSQSF.

This rearrangement joins TRBV6-6 to TRBJ2-7; perhaps TRBD1 as D (6 bases). Germline-derived CDR1 and CDR2 are MNHNY and SVGAGI (reference sequence). V lost 7 bases, J lost 6 bases, and 16 bases lay in between. CDR3 length: 13 amino acids. CDR3 loop: CASTITGLGEQYF. The DNA of the CDR3 is TGTGCCAGCACGATTACAGGGTTGGGCGAGCAGTACTTC.

This chain connects TRBV14 to TRBJ2-2, with 10 bases fitting TRBD1. The V segment lost 3 bases and the J segment 4 bases; nucleotides outside the gene matches: 14. The CDR3 loop spans 19 amino acids. Germline CDR1 and CDR2: SGHDN and FVKESK. CDR3 region: CASSHREVWDRGPTGELFF. In DNA, the CDR3 is TGTGCCAGCAGCCACCGAGAGGTTTGGGACAGGGGACCCACCGGGGAGCTGTTTTTT.

The J gene is TRBJ1-4, the V gene TRBV29-1; D might be TRBD1 (6 bases). This CDR3 has 13 amino acids. Germline CDR1 and CDR2: SQVTM and ANQGSEA. Trimming took off 5 bases at V and 3 bases at J, with 10 bases between the two ends. The DNA for the CDR3 is TGCAGCGTTCAGGGGAAGGCTAATGAAAAACTGTTTTTT. It is translated as CSVQGKANEKLFF.

The chain has TRBV5-1 and TRBJ1-3, with D possibly matching TRBD1 (6 bases). This CDR3 has 16 residues. Trimming pared 0 bases from V and 0 bases from J, leaving 10 bases between. Germline V CDR1 and CDR2: SGHRS, YFSETQ. The CDR3 loop reads CASSLGTGSSGNTIYF. DNA of the CDR3: TGCGCCAGCAGCTTGGGCACAGGGAGCTCTGGAAACACCATATATTTT.

The chain couples TRBV5-5 to TRBJ1-2, with D maybe TRBD1 (5 bases). V was cut by 0 bases and J by 7 bases, with 10 bases left in between. Per the germline V gene, CDR1 is SGHKS and CDR2 is YYEKEE (reference sequence). The length of the CDR3 is 13 residues. CDR3 residues: CASSLAQGSGYTF. CDR3 in DNA: TGTGCCAGCAGCTTGGCCCAGGGAAGTGGCTACACCTTC.

The CDR3 here is CASSLSDWGNYGYTF. CDR3 nucleotide sequence: TGTGCCAGCAGCTTAAGCGATTGGGGCAACTATGGCTACACCTTC. The chain recombines TRBV3-1 (or the pseudogene TRBV3-2) with TRBJ1-2; D is perhaps TRBD1 (5 bases). V was trimmed by 5 bases and J by 2 bases, leaving 15 bases between them. The CDR3 extends over 15 amino acids. The germline V gene encodes CDR1 LGHDT and CDR2 YNNKEL (reference sequence).

The chain has TRBV7-2 and TRBJ1-1; no reliable D call. The length of the CDR3 is 13 residues. V shed 3 bases and J shed 1 base, with 6 bases lying between them. CDR1 SGHTA and CDR2 FQGNSA come from the germline V gene. The CDR3 coding sequence is TGTGCCAGCAGCTTCCGTCAGAACACTGAAGCTTTCTTT. This sequence encodes CASSFRQNTEAFF.

The CDR3 DNA is TGTGCCAGCAGTTACTCGACCGGGCGGACCGGGGAGCTGTTTTTT. Its translation: CASSYSTGRTGELFF. The chain couples TRBV6-5 to TRBJ2-2, with D unclear. CDR1 and CDR2 from the germline V gene are MNHEY and SVGAGI. The length of the CDR3 is 15 residues. With 0 bases removed from V and 5 bases from J, the gap between germline ends came to 10 bases.

The chain couples TRBV6-6 to TRBJ1-3; 7 positions agree with TRBD1. V shed 6 bases and J 11 bases; nucleotides not matched to a gene: 10. This CDR3 contains 13 residues. Germline assignment: CDR1 MNHNY and CDR2 SVGAGI (reference sequence). CDR3 sequence reads: CASRLDRAFAIYF. The DNA of the CDR3 is TGTGCCAGCAGACTAGACAGGGCCTTCGCCATATATTTT.

The gene calls are TRBV7-8 and TRBJ1-4; TRBD1 matches at 7 bases. Unmatched junction bases numbered 9, after V lost 4 bases and J lost 7 bases. The CDR3 has 15 amino acids. Germline V gene lookup returns CDR1 SGHVS and CDR2 FQNEAQ. The CDR3 is CASSSPTGMGEKLFF. CDR3 sequence (DNA): TGTGCCAGCAGCTCGCCGACAGGGATGGGTGAAAAACTGTTTTTT.

The rearrangement links TRBV19 to TRBJ2-3; 13 positions agree with TRBD2. The CDR3 totals 17 residues. The trim removed 1 base at V and 0 bases at J, leaving 1 base unmatched. Germline CDR1 LNHDA, CDR2 SQIVND (reference sequence). The DNA of the CDR3 is TGTGCCAGTAGTATAGGGACTAGCGGGAGAAGCACAGATACGCAGTATTTT. Its protein is CASSIGTSGRSTDTQYF.

The chain couples TRBV12-3 or TRBV12-4 to TRBJ2-1; D possibly corresponds to TRBD1 (5 bases). The CDR3 runs to 13 residues. The V end lost 7 bases, the J end lost 6 bases, and 13 bases lay between the germline ends. The CDR3 DNA sequence: TGTGCCAGCATTTGGGCAGACAGCAATGAGCAGTTCTTC. It codes for CASIWADSNEQFF.

The gene calls are TRBV5-6 and TRBJ1-5; 11 nucleotides align to TRBD1. The CDR3 is 14 residues long. Germline values: CDR1 SGHDT, CDR2 YYEEEE. J lost 6 bases, V lost 3 bases, and 2 bases had no gene match. CDR3 protein: CASSYGTGGQPQHF. For the CDR3, the DNA is TGTGCCAGCAGCTACGGGACAGGGGGTCAGCCCCAGCATTTT.